Given below is one TCR beta chain in context. Clones were sequenced by immunoSEQ multiplex PCR, and TCRdb holds only the in-frame ones, with some missing. The repertoire holds about 55,000 clones, 85% to 95% seen once, with less than 4% in the top ten. The data are from a study of T cell changes during pregnancy in multiple sclerosis. From germline, CDR1 is SGHTA and CDR2 FQGNSA. V lost 1 base and J lost 3; bases outside the gene matches: 9. The CDR3 length is 17 residues. Material: CD8+ T cells from peripheral blood mononuclear cells, obtained in the third trimester of pregnancy. This sequence was found in a female donor with multiple sclerosis, enrolled in a pregnancy study. The J gene is TRBJ1-5, the V gene TRBV7-2, with 7 nucleotides matching TRBD1. CDR3 DNA sequence: TGTGCCAGCAGCTTAGGGGCCGACAGGGCCTACAATCAGCCCCAGCATTTT. Residues: CASSLGADRAYNQPQHF.